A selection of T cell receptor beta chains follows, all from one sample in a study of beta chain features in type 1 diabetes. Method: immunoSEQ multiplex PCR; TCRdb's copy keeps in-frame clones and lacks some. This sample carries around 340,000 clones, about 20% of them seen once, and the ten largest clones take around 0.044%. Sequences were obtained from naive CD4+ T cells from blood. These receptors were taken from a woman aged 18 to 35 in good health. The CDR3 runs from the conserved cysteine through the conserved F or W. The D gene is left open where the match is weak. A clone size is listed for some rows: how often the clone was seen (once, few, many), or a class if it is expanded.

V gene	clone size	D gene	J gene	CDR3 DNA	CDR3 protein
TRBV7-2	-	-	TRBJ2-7	TGTGCCAGCAGCTCCCTAGACTGGAAAGCCTACGAGCAGTACTTC	CASSSLDWKAYEQYF
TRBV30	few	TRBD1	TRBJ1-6	TGTGCCTGGAGTCTGCAGGGGGGATCCTATAATTCACCCCTCCACTTT	CAWSLQGGSYNSPLHF
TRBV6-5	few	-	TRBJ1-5	TGTGCCAGCAGTTACTCCGGGACACCTAATCAGCCCCAGCATTTT	CASSYSGTPNQPQHF
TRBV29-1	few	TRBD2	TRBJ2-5	TGCAGCGTTCCAGGGGGGCGAGCGGGAGGGCCCTCGGAGACCCAGTACTTC	CSVPGGRAGGPSETQYF
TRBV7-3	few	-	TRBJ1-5	TGTGCCAGCAGCTTAACAGTATCCGGTAGAAGCAATCAGCCCCAGCATTTT	CASSLTVSGRSNQPQHF
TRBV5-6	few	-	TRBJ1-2	TGTGCCAGCAGCTTCACTACTTTGACTGATGGCTACACCTTC	CASSFTTLTDGYTF
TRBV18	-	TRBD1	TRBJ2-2	TGTGCCAGCTCACTTCGACTCGGGACAGAGAACACCGGGGAGCTGTTTTTT	CASSLRLGTENTGELFF
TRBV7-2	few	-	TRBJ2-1	TGTGCCAGCAGCCCGGGACACAACAATGAGCAGTTCTTC	CASSPGHNNEQFF
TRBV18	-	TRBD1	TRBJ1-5	TGTGCCAGCTCACCCTTGGCAGGGGGCGCGGGGTCCCAATCGGCCCAGCATTTT	CASSPLAGGAGSQSAQHF
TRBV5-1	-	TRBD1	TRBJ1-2	TGCGCCAGCAGCCAACCCGGACAGGCAGACTATGGCTACACCTTC	CASSQPGQADYGYTF
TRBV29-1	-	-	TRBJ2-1	TGCAGCGTTGAAGATCTGGTAGCCTACAATGAGCAGTTCTTC	CSVEDLVAYNEQFF
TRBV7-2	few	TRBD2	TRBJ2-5	TGTGCCAGCAACCAAGCGGGGGGGCGAGAGACCCAGTACTTC	CASNQAGGRETQYF
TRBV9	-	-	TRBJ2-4	TGTGCCAGCAGCCCTCACAGGGATAACATTCAGTACTTC	CASSPHRDNIQYF
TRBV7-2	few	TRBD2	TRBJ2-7	TGTGCCAGCAGCTTATGGGCTTCTAGCGGGAGGCGTGCTAACTTC	CASSLWASSGRRANF
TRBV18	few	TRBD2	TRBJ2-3	TGTGCCAGCTCTCCAGGGAGGGGCACAGATACGCAGTATTTT	CASSPGRGTDTQYF
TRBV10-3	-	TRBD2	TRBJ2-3	TGTGCCACCGAGGCGGGAGAATCAGATACGCAGTATTTT	CATEAGESDTQYF
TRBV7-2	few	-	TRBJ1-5	TGTGCCAGCAGCTTACTTTATAATAAGCCCCAGCATTTT	CASSLLYNKPQHF
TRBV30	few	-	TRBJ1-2	TGTGCCTGGAGTCCGATTCTAAATGGCTACACCTTC	CAWSPILNGYTF
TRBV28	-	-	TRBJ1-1	TGTGCCAGCAGTCCGCCCGGGGGACCAAACACTGAAGCTTTCTTT	CASSPPGGPNTEAFF
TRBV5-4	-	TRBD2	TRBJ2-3	TGTGCCAGCAGCACACGAGGACTAGCGACCACAGATACGCAGTATTTT	CASSTRGLATTDTQYF
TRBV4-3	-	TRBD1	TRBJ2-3	TGCGCCAGCAGCCAAGGGACAGGGCTCCTCACAGATACGCAGTATTTT	CASSQGTGLLTDTQYF
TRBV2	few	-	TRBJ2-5	TGTGCCAGCAGGGGCAGCTCGGAGACCCAGTACTTC	CASRGSSETQYF
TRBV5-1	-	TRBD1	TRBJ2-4	TGCGCCAGCAGCTTGGGACAGGGGGCCAAAAACATTCAGTACTTC	CASSLGQGAKNIQYF
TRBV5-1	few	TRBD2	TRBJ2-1	TGCGCCAGCGGCCGTGGGGGGGATTCTTACAATGAGCAGTTCTTC	CASGRGGDSYNEQFF
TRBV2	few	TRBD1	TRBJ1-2	TGTGCCAGCAGGTCGTCCGGGACAGCGCTTGGCTACACCTTC	CASRSSGTALGYTF
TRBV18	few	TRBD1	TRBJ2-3	TGTGCCAGCTCACTCGGGACAGTCTCTTCAGATACGCAGTATTTT	CASSLGTVSSDTQYF
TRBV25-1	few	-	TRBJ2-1	TGTGCCAGCAGCTCGGAGGGACCCTACAATGAGCAGTTCTTC	CASSSEGPYNEQFF
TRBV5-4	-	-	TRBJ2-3	TGTGCCAGCAGCGTCCGGGACTGGGACACAGATACGCAGTATTTT	CASSVRDWDTDTQYF
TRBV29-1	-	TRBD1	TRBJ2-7	TGCAGCGTTGACGGACAGGGGGCGCGGGAGCAGTACTTC	CSVDGQGAREQYF
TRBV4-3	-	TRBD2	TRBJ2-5	TGCGCCAGCAGCTATAGCGGGGGGGCCGAAGAGACCCAGTACTTC	CASSYSGGAEETQYF
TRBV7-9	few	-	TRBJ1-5	TGTGCCAGCAGCTACGAGGGAAATCAGCCCCAGCATTTT	CASSYEGNQPQHF
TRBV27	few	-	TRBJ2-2	TGTGCCAGCAGTTTCCAGACCGGGGAGCTGTTTTTT	CASSFQTGELFF
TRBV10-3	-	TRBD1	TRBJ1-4	TGTGCCATCAGGGGGACAGCTAATGAAAAACTGTTTTTT	CAIRGTANEKLFF
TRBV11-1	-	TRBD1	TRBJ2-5	TGTGCCAGCCGACTGACAGGGAGTCAAGAGACCCAGTACTTC	CASRLTGSQETQYF
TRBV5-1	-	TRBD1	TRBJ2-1	TGCGCCAGCAGCAGACAGGGTAACAATGAGCAGTTCTTC	CASSRQGNNEQFF
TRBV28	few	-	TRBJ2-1	TGTGCCAGCAGCCTTGGAGGGCCCAAGTACAATGAGCAGTTCTTC	CASSLGGPKYNEQFF
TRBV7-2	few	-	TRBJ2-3	TGTGCCAGCAGCCATACAGATACGCAGTATTTT	CASSHTDTQYF
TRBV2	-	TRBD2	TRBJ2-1	TGTGCCAGCAGTAGTAGACTAGCGGGAGTCGACAATGAGCAGTTCTTC	CASSSRLAGVDNEQFF